The 18 T cell receptor beta chains below all came from one sample that was sequenced in a study of T cells in localized non-small cell lung cancer. Sequenced by immunoSEQ multiplex PCR; TCRdb stores in-frame clones only, minus some. The profile shows over 10,000 clones, around 84% of them singletons. This specimen consisted of peripheral blood, obtained before any cancer treatment. The receptors stem from a male donor at least 60 years old with stage I squamous cell lung carcinoma.

This clone was seen a single time. The chain is built from TRBV4-1 and TRBJ2-1, with D perhaps TRBD1 (6 bases). CDR1 is MGHRA and CDR2 is YSYEKL in the germline V gene. The CDR3 covers 14 residues. The V and J ends lost 9 bases and 6 bases respectively, with 18 bases between them. The CDR3 loop reads CASGTGPFTNEQFF. For the CDR3, the DNA is TGCGCCAGTGGAACAGGGCCTTTTACCAATGAGCAGTTCTTC.

This chain joins TRBV6-8 and TRBJ2-3; D gene unclear. Trimming removed 11 bases at V and 7 bases at J, with 7 bases between. Germline values: CDR1 MNHGY, CDR2 SAAAGT. This CDR3 contains 9 residues. Here the CDR3 reads CAWQNTQYF. The CDR3 coding sequence is TGTGCCTGGCAGAATACGCAGTATTTT.

This clone was found once. V usage is TRBV9 and J usage is TRBJ2-5, with D perhaps assigned TRBD1 or TRBD2 (6 bases each). Germline CDR1 and CDR2: SGDLS and YYNGEE. V shed 3 bases and J shed 5 bases, with 14 bases lying between them. The CDR3 contains 14 residues. In DNA form, the CDR3 reads TGTGCCAGCAGCGAGAGGGGGGCTGGGGAGACCCAGTACTTC. It yields the protein CASSERGAGETQYF.

The chain carries TRBV27 and TRBJ2-3, with TRBD2 as a possible D gene (7 bases). The germline gives CDR1 MNHEY, CDR2 SMNVEV (reference sequence). V was clipped by 5 bases and J by 2 bases, with 17 bases between them. This CDR3 has 16 residues. This CDR3 reads CASSLIGGALTDTQYF. The CDR3 coding sequence is TGTGCCAGCAGTCTGATAGGGGGGGCCCTCACAGATACGCAGTATTTT.

This clone was seen a few times. This chain joins TRBV7-8 and TRBJ1-5, with a tentative D call TRBD1 (6 bases). Trimming removed 5 bases at V and 0 bases at J, with 20 bases between. Per germline, CDR1 SGHVS and CDR2 FQNEAQ. This CDR3 has 18 residues. The CDR3 DNA is TGTGCCAGCAGCACCAAGAACAACAGGGATTATAGCAATCAGCCCCAGCATTTT. Its protein product is CASSTKNNRDYSNQPQHF. Full variable domain (missing parts from reference TRBV7-8 and TRBJ1-5): GAGVSQSPRYKVAKRGQDVALRCDPISGHVSLFWYQQALGQGPEFLTYFQNEAQLDKSGLPSDRFFAERPEGSVSTLKIQRTQQEDSAVYLCASSTKNNRDYSNQPQHFGDGTRLSIL.

This rearrangement joins TRBV5-6 to TRBJ2-1; D not resolved. The CDR3 is 17 residues long. V was cut by 3 bases and J by 7 bases, with 23 bases left in between. Per germline, CDR1 SGHDT and CDR2 YYEEEE. CDR3 in DNA: TGTGCCAGCAGCTCAAGGATCTCGGCCCGAAATGGGAATGAGCAGTTCTTC. Amino acid sequence: CASSSRISARNGNEQFF.

V and J are TRBV4-1 and TRBJ2-2, with unresolved D. The CDR3 is 14 amino acids. The V gene lost 2 bases and the J gene lost 5 bases, with 9 bases spanning the gap. Germline V gene sequence: CDR1 MGHRA, CDR2 YSYEKL. The CDR3 region is CASSQTTTTGELFF. CDR3 DNA: TGCGCCAGCAGCCAAACGACAACTACCGGGGAGCTGTTTTTT.

V and J are TRBV7-8 and TRBJ1-1; 7 bases fit TRBD1. Germline trimming cut 4 bases from V and 3 bases from J; bases unmatched to any gene: 14. The CDR3 extends over 17 amino acids. Germline-derived CDR1 and CDR2 are SGHVS and FQNEAQ. CDR3 sequence (DNA): TGTGCCAGCAGCTCTTGGACAGGTCCGGGGGAGTACACTGAAGCTTTCTTT. Its protein product is CASSSWTGPGEYTEAFF.

In DNA form, the CDR3 reads TGTGCCAGCTCACCGACAGGCATTACTGGAAACACCATATATTTT. This encodes CASSPTGITGNTIYF. The rearrangement uses TRBV18 and TRBJ1-3; D perhaps matches TRBD1 (6 bases). This CDR3 has 15 residues. The V and J ends lost 3 bases and 2 bases respectively, with 11 bases between them. The germline gives CDR1 KGHSH, CDR2 LQKENI. The whole variable domain, remainder taken from reference TRBV18 and TRBJ1-3, is NAGVMQNPRHLVRRRGQEARLRCSPMKGHSHVYWYRQLPEEGLKFMVYLQKENIIDESGMPKERFSAEFPKEGPSILRIQQVVRGDSAAYFCASSPTGITGNTIYFGEGSWLTVV.

This chain uses TRBV18 with TRBJ2-7, with 8 bases identical to TRBD1. The germline CDR1 and CDR2 sequences are KGHSH and LQKENI. The trim removed 4 bases at V and 0 bases at J, leaving 14 bases unmatched. The CDR3 length is 18 residues. Here the CDR3 reads CASSQLPTGGKDSYEQYF. The CDR3 nucleotides are TGTGCCAGCTCACAGCTGCCAACAGGGGGTAAAGACTCCTACGAGCAGTACTTC.

The V call is TRBV27, the J call TRBJ2-1; D remains unclear. Germline V CDR1 and CDR2: MNHEY, SMNVEV (reference sequence). V was pared by 6 bases and J by 0 bases, with 9 bases between. This CDR3 has 14 amino acids. CDR3 DNA sequence: TGTGCCAGCAGGACATGGATCTCCTACAATGAGCAGTTCTTC. This encodes CASRTWISYNEQFF.

The chain joins TRBV5-5 to TRBJ2-5; D might be TRBD1 (6 bases). The germline CDR1 and CDR2 sequences are SGHKS and YYEKEE (reference sequence). The CDR3 runs to 15 residues. V lost 0 bases and J 1 base, leaving 10 bases between the germline ends. CDR3 protein: CASSLDPGVQETQYF. Written as DNA, the CDR3 is TGTGCCAGCAGCTTGGACCCAGGGGTCCAAGAGACCCAGTACTTC.

The chain has TRBV7-9 and TRBJ2-1; 7 bases fit TRBD2. This CDR3 region has 15 residues. J gave up 6 bases and V 7 bases, and 12 bases lay outside the gene matches. Germline CDR1 and CDR2: SEHNR and FQNEAQ (reference sequence). The CDR3 DNA reads TGTGCCAGCACCTCAACAGCGGGGTCGGGCAATGAGCAGTTCTTC. Its translation is CASTSTAGSGNEQFF. The entire variable domain, with the rest obtained from reference TRBV7-9 and TRBJ2-1, is as follows: DTGVSQNPRHKITKRGQNVTFRCDPISEHNRLYWYRQTLGQGPEFLTYFQNEAQLEKSRLLSDRFSAERPKGSFSTLEIQRTEQGDSAMYLCASTSTAGSGNEQFFGPGTRLTVL.

The chain is built from TRBV2 and TRBJ1-1; D is unresolved. CDR1 is SNHLY and CDR2 is FYNNEI in the germline V gene. The CDR3 length is 11 residues. V lost 5 bases and J lost 7, with 8 bases in between. The CDR3 loop reads CASSPAYEAFF. The CDR3 DNA follows: TGTGCCAGCAGTCCGGCCTATGAAGCTTTCTTT.

The chain has TRBV11-2 and TRBJ2-7; D possibly corresponds to TRBD1 (6 bases). Germline V CDR1 and CDR2: SGHAT, FQNNGV. There are 14 residues in the CDR3. V was cut by 5 bases and J by 3 bases, with 14 bases left in between. CDR3 nucleotide sequence: TGTGCCAGCAGCCCAGTGGGGGCGGTCTACGAGCAGTACTTC. Translating it yields CASSPVGAVYEQYF.

Only one count was recorded for this clone. The V call is TRBV12-5, the J call TRBJ2-3; unclear D gene. The V gene's germline CDR1 is LGHNT and CDR2 FRNRAP. The CDR3 covers 13 residues. Deletions cut 5 bases from V and 4 bases from J, with 10 bases between. Written as DNA, the CDR3 is TGTGCTAGTGGTCTCCGGCGGTCAGATACGCAGTATTTT. Translation: CASGLRRSDTQYF. The full variable domain, in which reference TRBV12-5 and TRBJ2-3 provide the parts outside the CDR3, is DARVTQTPRHKVTEMGQEVTMRCQPILGHNTVFWYRQTMMQGLELLAYFRNRAPLDDSGMPKDRFSAEMPDATLATLKIQPSEPRDSAVYFCASGLRRSDTQYFGPGTRLTVL.

The chain couples TRBV7-9 to TRBJ2-5; weak D call: TRBD2 (5 bases). The germline CDR1 and CDR2 sequences are SEHNR and FQNEAQ (reference sequence). Trimming took 5 bases from V and 5 from J, leaving 15 bases between them. The CDR3 runs to 14 residues. The DNA for the CDR3 is TGTGCCAGCAGCCCCGCGGGCAGGCAGGAGACCCAGTACTTC. Encoded protein: CASSPAGRQETQYF.

As DNA, the CDR3 is TGTGCCAGCAGCTTGGGCAGGACAGGAGGAAACACCGGGGAGCTGTTTTTT. Protein sequence: CASSLGRTGGNTGELFF. The rearrangement links TRBV5-4 to TRBJ2-2; 7 nucleotides agree with TRBD1. V shed 0 bases and J 2 bases; nucleotides not matched to a gene: 7. The CDR3 has 17 amino acids. Germline V gene sequence: CDR1 SGHNT, CDR2 YYREEE (reference sequence).